The 20 T cell receptor beta chains below all came from one sample that was sequenced in a study of blood T cells in healthy people across ages. A second about 6 to 12 cycle PCR used barcoded and J-beta primers. TCRdb itself ran the 5' RACE reads through MiXCR, one entry per CDR3 protein. The sample holds under 1,100,000 distinct CDR3 sequences; 20% to 25% are singletons and the top ten take around 0.75%. These data were also filed under a second study, of T cells of mothers and their children.

The sample comprised blood. These receptors were collected from a girl aged 2 to 10 in good health.

This clonotype has more than one count but fewer than ten. The chain is built from TRBV6-5 and TRBJ1-2; D might be TRBD1 (5 bases). The CDR3 is 13 amino acids. Germline CDR1 is MNHEY and CDR2 is SVGAGI. V lost 5 bases, J lost 3 bases, and 10 bases lay in between. The CDR3, as DNA: TGTGCCAGCAGTCCGGGACCCCACTATGGCTACACCTTC. The encoded protein is CASSPGPHYGYTF.

This clonotype was found a few times. The rearrangement links TRBV24-1 to TRBJ2-5; a possible D gene is TRBD1 (5 bases). The CDR3 covers 13 residues. Germline V gene data show CDR1 as KGHDR and CDR2 as SFDVKD. V dropped 11 bases and J dropped 4 bases, with 16 bases sitting between them. CDR3 loop: CAIGSRERETQYF. The CDR3 DNA sequence: TGTGCCATCGGGTCCAGGGAACGAGAGACCCAGTACTTC.

Ten or more counts support this clonotype. The rearrangement links TRBV28 to TRBJ2-7, with D tentatively TRBD1 or TRBD2 (5 bases each). V was cut by 6 bases and J by 3 bases, with 12 bases left in between. CDR1 MDHEN and CDR2 SYDVKM come from the germline V gene. CDR3 length equals 13 residues. The CDR3 nucleotides are TGTGCCAGCAGCCTGGAGAGGGGCTACGAGCAGTACTTC. Its protein product is CASSLERGYEQYF.

The chain uses TRBV7-3 and TRBJ2-3; possibly TRBD2 for D (5 bases). CDR3 length: 16 amino acids. Germline lookup yields CDR1 SGHTA and CDR2 FQGTGA. V gave up 5 bases and J gave up 2 bases, with 17 bases separating them. CDR3 in DNA: TGTGCCAGCAGCCCGGACTTACTGGCGGTCACAGATACGCAGTATTTT. Translating gives CASSPDLLAVTDTQYF.

This clonotype was seen just once. The J gene is TRBJ1-2, the V gene TRBV7-2; 9 nucleotides line up with TRBD1. The CDR3 loop spans 15 amino acids. V trimming: 5 bases; J trimming: 7 bases; junction bases outside the gene matches: 11. Per germline, CDR1 SGHTA and CDR2 FQGNSA. CDR3 DNA: TGTGCCAGCAGCCGATGGGGGGACAGGGATATTGGCTACACCTTC. This encodes CASSRWGDRDIGYTF.

The chain has TRBV20-1 and TRBJ2-5; TRBD2 is a possible D gene (6 bases). The J call is in doubt because the DNA end fits TRBJ2-7 better. The CDR3 is 15 amino acids. The germline gives CDR1 DFQATT, CDR2 SNEGSKA (reference sequence). The CDR3 DNA is TGCAGTGCTAGCTGGCGGGATCAACCTAGCTACGAGCAGTACTTC. Its protein product is CSASWRDQPSYEQYF.

The chain has TRBV4-3 and TRBJ2-7; TRBD2 agrees at 8 bases. This CDR3 spans 15 amino acids. After removal of 0 bases from V and 3 bases from J, the junction contained 4 bases not matched to a gene. Germline CDR1 LGHNA, CDR2 YSLEER. This CDR3 is CASSQDHGTSYEQYF. CDR3 nucleotides: TGCGCCAGCAGCCAAGATCATGGGACTAGCTACGAGCAGTACTTC.

In this sample, this clonotype turned up a few times. The junction does not match germline at one end; this may be a read error. The J gene is TRBJ1-6, the V gene TRBV20-1; D remains ambiguous. This CDR3 spans 15 amino acids. Germline CDR1 and CDR2: DFQATT and SNEGSKA (reference sequence). In nucleotides, the CDR3 is TGCAGTGCTAGAATGGCGACCTCCTCTAATTCACCCCTCCACTTT. Its protein is CSARMATSSNSPLHF.

This clonotype was seen many times. The J gene is TRBJ1-4, the V gene TRBV11-3; 7 positions match TRBD1. CDR1 SGHNT and CDR2 YENEEA come from the germline V gene. This CDR3 has 15 residues. Trimming took 5 bases from V and 3 from J; bases not matched to a gene: 6. Written as DNA, the CDR3 is TGTGCCAGCAGCGCCCGACAGGGAGCTAATGAAAAACTGTTTTTT. This codes for CASSARQGANEKLFF.

The genes are TRBV7-2 and TRBJ2-3; TRBD2 agrees at 9 bases. The CDR3 covers 15 residues. The V gene's germline CDR1 is SGHTA and CDR2 FQGNSA. After removal of 1 base from V and 4 bases from J, the junction contained 3 bases not matched to a gene. CDR3 DNA: TGTGCCAGCAGCTTAGTAGCGGGGGTTGCAGATACGCAGTATTTT. Amino acids: CASSLVAGVADTQYF.

The rearrangement links TRBV7-3 to TRBJ2-1; 9 bases line up with TRBD1. V gave up 2 bases and J gave up 9 bases; unmatched junction bases: 5. Germline CDR1 SGHTA, CDR2 FQGTGA. There are 14 residues in the CDR3. CDR3 sequence: CASSLGQGYGEQFF. In DNA form, the CDR3 reads TGTGCCAGCAGCTTAGGACAGGGGTATGGTGAGCAGTTCTTC.

The chain joins TRBV6-6 to TRBJ2-5; D may correspond to TRBD1 or TRBD2 (5 bases each). The J call may be faulty, since TRBJ2-1 better matches the DNA end. Germline V gene lookup returns CDR1 MNHNY and CDR2 SVGAGI (reference sequence). This CDR3 contains 14 residues. The CDR3 coding sequence is TGTGCCAGCAGACCGGGACGGTCGTACAATGAGCAGTTCTTC. Translation: CASRPGRSYNEQFF.

The J gene is TRBJ2-7, the V gene TRBV28; the D gene is possibly TRBD1 (6 bases). Germline CDR1 MDHEN, CDR2 SYDVKM. CDR3 length equals 15 residues. Trimming pared 7 bases from V and 3 bases from J, leaving 19 bases between. The chain's CDR3 is CASNPEGLRGYEQYF. The CDR3 DNA is TGTGCCAGCAACCCCGAAGGACTCAGGGGCTACGAGCAGTACTTC.

This sequence joins TRBV7-3 and TRBJ2-1; D might be TRBD1 or TRBD2, each matching 5 bases. V was pared by 4 bases and J by 7 bases, with 17 bases between. The CDR3 loop spans 15 amino acids. CDR1 and CDR2 (germline): SGHTA, FQGTGA. The CDR3 bases are TGTGCCAGCAGCTCAACGGGGCTAAGAGGGAATGAGCAGTTCTTC. Encoded protein: CASSSTGLRGNEQFF.

This chain joins TRBV12-3 or TRBV12-4 and TRBJ2-1; 10 nucleotides match TRBD2. This CDR3 contains 16 residues. After removal of 7 bases from V and 4 bases from J, the junction contained 10 bases not matched to a gene. The CDR3 region is CASTPTGTSVYNEQFF. CDR3 nucleotides: TGTGCCAGCACCCCCACCGGGACTAGCGTATACAATGAGCAGTTCTTC.

In its sample, this clonotype was seen a few times. The rearrangement links TRBV7-9 to TRBJ2-1; D ambiguous. V dropped 5 bases and J dropped 8 bases, with 10 bases sitting between them. Germline CDR1 SEHNR, CDR2 FQNEAQ (reference sequence). The CDR3 spans 12 residues. CDR3 protein: CASSREVDEQFF. CDR3 sequence (DNA): TGTGCCAGCAGCCGAGAGGTGGATGAGCAGTTCTTC.

This chain links TRBV12-3 or TRBV12-4 with TRBJ2-5, with TRBD1 matching 10 bases. V shed 7 bases and J 3 bases; nucleotides not matched to a gene: 5. The CDR3 runs 14 residues. The CDR3 reads CASTFGTGEETQYF. In DNA form, the CDR3 reads TGTGCCAGCACCTTTGGGACAGGGGAAGAGACCCAGTACTTC.

The CDR3: CASSFSRREETQYF. The CDR3 DNA reads as TGTGCCAGCAGTTTCAGTAGGAGAGAAGAGACCCAGTACTTC. The chain joins TRBV27 to TRBJ2-5; D remains ambiguous. The germline gives CDR1 MNHEY, CDR2 SMNVEV (reference sequence). The V and J ends lost 3 bases and 3 bases respectively, with 11 bases between them. The CDR3 has 14 amino acids.

The chain employs TRBV9 and TRBJ1-2; 7 nucleotides match TRBD1. V lost 4 bases to trimming and J lost 4 bases; unmatched junction nucleotides: 13. Germline CDR1 is SGDLS and CDR2 is YYNGEE. The CDR3 has 16 residues. The CDR3 nucleotides are TGTGCCAGCAGCCTTCGACCCGGGACAGAGGCCTATGGCTACACCTTC. Protein: CASSLRPGTEAYGYTF.

The chain has TRBV7-9 and TRBJ1-6, with D unclear. This CDR3 comprises 11 residues. V was trimmed by 4 bases and J by 12 bases, leaving 7 bases between them. Germline values: CDR1 SEHNR, CDR2 FQNEAQ (reference sequence). CDR3 protein: CASSSFEPLHF. The CDR3 DNA reads TGTGCCAGCAGCTCCTTCGAACCCCTCCACTTT.